This T cell receptor beta chain was retrieved from a study of T cells in Graves' hyperthyroidism and ophthalmopathy. General study findings and limits: The model's output predicted ophthalmopathy at a median of about 5.9 months prior to onset.

The CDR3 runs to 14 residues. Looked up from germline, CDR1 is MDHEN and CDR2 is SYDVKM. The J segment lost 4 bases and the V segment lost 2 bases, leaving 5 bases of the junction unmatched. RNA transcripts gave rise to amplified TCR beta CDR3 regions. During a first-round RT-PCR of the TCR CDR3, the HTBI primer set was used. In TCRdb, the multiplex PCR reads were re-called with MiXCR into one record per CDR3 protein. In the table there are approximately 710,000 distinct CDR3 sequences, 17% of which are singletons. The patients, who ranged from 18 to 65 in age, presented with newly diagnosed hyperthyroidism lasting under 2 months. This clonotype was seen repeatedly, ten times or more. Its target is unknown.

The chain has TRBV28 and TRBJ2-7, with TRBD1 identical over 7 bases. Sequencing was performed on blood. This sequence was found in a man aged 45-60 years with Graves' hyperthyroidism. The CDR3 protein is CASSLTGAPYEQYF. CDR3 coding DNA: TGTGCCAGCAGTTTAACAGGGGCGCCATACGAGCAGTACTTC.